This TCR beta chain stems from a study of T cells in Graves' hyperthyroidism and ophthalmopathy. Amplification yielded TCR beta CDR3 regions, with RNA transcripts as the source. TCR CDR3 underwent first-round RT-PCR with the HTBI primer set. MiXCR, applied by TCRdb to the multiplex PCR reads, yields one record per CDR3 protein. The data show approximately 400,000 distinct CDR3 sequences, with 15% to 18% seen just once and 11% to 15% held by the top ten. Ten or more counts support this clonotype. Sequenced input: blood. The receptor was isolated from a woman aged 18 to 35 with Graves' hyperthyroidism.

The CDR3 region is CAIGDTMNTEAFF. The CDR3 DNA sequence: TGTGCCATCGGGGATACCATGAACACTGAAGCTTTCTTT. The gene calls are TRBV10-3 and TRBJ1-1; D remains ambiguous. V lost 8 bases and J lost 0, with 10 bases in between. CDR1 ENHRY and CDR2 SYGVKD come from the germline V gene. The length of the CDR3 is 13 residues.